These 10 T cell receptor beta chains were sequenced from one sample in a study of T cells after somatic rescue of genetic block. Some clones are missing from TCRdb's copy, which holds only in-frame ones; the method was immunoSEQ multiplex PCR. The sample contains 70,000 to 85,000 clones, about nine tenths of which appear only once. Material: peripheral blood mononuclear cells (PBMCs). These receptor sequences come from a man aged 25-45 years.

The chain employs TRBV5-1 and TRBJ1-3; no firm D call. The CDR3 is 18 residues long. Trimming left V 0 bases short and J 0 bases short, with 16 bases between. Germline V CDR1 and CDR2: SGHRS, YFSETQ. The CDR3 sequence: CASSLGGILPGSGNTIYF. The DNA for the CDR3 is TGCGCCAGCAGCTTGGGAGGGATTCTACCCGGCTCTGGAAACACCATATATTTT.

The chain carries TRBV2 and TRBJ1-5; no definite D call. The CDR3 extends over 16 amino acids. The germline gives CDR1 SNHLY, CDR2 FYNNEI. The V end was cut by 6 bases, the J end by 4 bases, with 19 bases between. The CDR3 nucleotides read TGTGCCAGCAGCGGAAGTTCCGGGATTCAGAATCAGCCCCAGCATTTT. Its protein product is CASSGSSGIQNQPQHF. The whole variable domain, remainder taken from reference TRBV2 and TRBJ1-5, is EPEVTQTPSHQVTQMGQEVILRCVPISNHLYFYWYRQILGQKVEFLVSFYNNEISEKSEIFDDQFSVERPDGSNFTLKIRSTKLEDSAMYFCASSGSSGIQNQPQHFGDGTRLSIL.

The gene calls are TRBV2 and TRBJ1-5; no clear D. Trimming left V 4 bases short and J 4 bases short, with 8 bases between. Looked up from germline, CDR1 is SNHLY and CDR2 is FYNNEI. CDR3 length equals 13 residues. CDR3 DNA sequence: TGTGCCAGCAGTGGCCCACCAAATCAGCCCCAGCATTTT. This gives the protein CASSGPPNQPQHF.

J is TRBJ2-3 and V is TRBV10-3; TRBD2 is a possible D gene (5 bases). The CDR3 loop spans 14 amino acids. Germline V CDR1 and CDR2: ENHRY, SYGVKD. Trimming removed 10 bases from V and 5 bases from J, with 19 bases in between. The CDR3 DNA follows: TGTGCCACCAAACCCGGGGAAGGAGGAGATACGCAGTATTTT. Translating it yields CATKPGEGGDTQYF.

The V gene is TRBV27, the J gene TRBJ1-5; D may be TRBD1 (6 bases). This CDR3 contains 14 residues. From germline, CDR1 is MNHEY and CDR2 SMNVEV (reference sequence). V was pared by 5 bases and J by 5 bases, with 13 bases between. The CDR3 nucleotides are TGTGCCAGCAGTCAGACAGGTTCCCATCAGCCCCAGCATTTT. Its translation is CASSQTGSHQPQHF.

The J gene is TRBJ1-1, the V gene TRBV5-4; D not resolved. CDR1 and CDR2 (germline): SGHNT, YYREEE (reference sequence). The CDR3 runs 13 residues. V lost 1 base, J lost 5 bases, and 9 bases lay in between. The CDR3, as DNA: TGTGCCAGCAGCTTGCCAGTGGGGACTGAAGCTTTCTTT. Amino acid sequence: CASSLPVGTEAFF.

This CDR3 is CASSLLAGVDEQYF. The CDR3 bases are TGTGCCAGCAGCTTGCTAGCGGGAGTCGACGAGCAGTACTTC. The chain employs TRBV5-6 and TRBJ2-7; 10 nucleotides match TRBD2. Germline V lookup: CDR1 SGHDT, CDR2 YYEEEE. J gave up 5 bases and V 1 base, and 3 bases lay outside the gene matches. This CDR3 spans 14 amino acids.

V usage is TRBV7-6 and J usage is TRBJ1-2; 7 nucleotides line up with TRBD1. The germline CDR1 and CDR2 sequences are SGHVS and FNYEAQ. Trimming removed 4 bases from V and 4 bases from J; junction bases left unmatched: 9. CDR3 length equals 15 residues. CDR3 in DNA: TGTGCCAGCAGCTCGGAGGAGGGGGCCGTCTATGGCTACACCTTC. This gives the protein CASSSEEGAVYGYTF.

The V call is TRBV18, the J call TRBJ1-5, with D possibly being TRBD1 (5 bases). CDR1 and CDR2 from the germline V gene are KGHSH and LQKENI. The CDR3 has 15 residues. The V gene lost 0 bases and the J gene lost 3 bases, with 9 bases spanning the gap. The CDR3 DNA reads as TGTGCCAGCTCACCACCGGGGCGGGTCAATCAGCCCCAGCATTTT. Amino acid sequence: CASSPPGRVNQPQHF.

The chain uses TRBV6-6 and TRBJ2-3; TRBD1 is a possible D gene (5 bases). The V end lost 8 bases, the J end lost 4 bases, and 13 bases lay between the germline ends. Germline CDR1 is MNHNY and CDR2 is SVGAGI (reference sequence). The CDR3 consists of 13 residues. The CDR3 reads CASYQTDPDTQYF. CDR3 DNA sequence: TGTGCCAGCTATCAGACAGATCCAGATACGCAGTATTTT.